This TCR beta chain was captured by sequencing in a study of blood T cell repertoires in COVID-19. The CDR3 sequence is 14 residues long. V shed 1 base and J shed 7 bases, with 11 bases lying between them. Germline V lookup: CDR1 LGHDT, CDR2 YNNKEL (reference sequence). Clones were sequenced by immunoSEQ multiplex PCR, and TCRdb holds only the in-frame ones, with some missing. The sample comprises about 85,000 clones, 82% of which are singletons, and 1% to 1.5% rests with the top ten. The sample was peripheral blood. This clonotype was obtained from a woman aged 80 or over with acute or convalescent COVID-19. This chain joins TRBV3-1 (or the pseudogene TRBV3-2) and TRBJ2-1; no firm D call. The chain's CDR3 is CASSQVPLTNEQFF. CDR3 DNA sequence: TGTGCCAGCAGCCAAGTGCCCCTAACGAATGAGCAGTTCTTC.